This TCR beta chain was sequenced for a study of chemoradiotherapy in HPV16-positive cancers. General study results and limits: Functional assays defining HPV-specific T cells used only a couple of HPV16-positive patients. Non-HPV-specific T cells did not expand in tumors during treatment, whereas candidate HPV-specific clones and E7-related motifs did. In HPV16-positive patients, HPV-responsive T-cell expansion tracked better recurrence-free survival.

This table comes from immunoSEQ multiplex PCR, and its TCRdb copy is limited to in-frame clones, with some not included. The sample has approximately 3,300 clones; around nine tenths are singletons. On this clone: Its antigen remains unidentified.

This CDR3 is built from 13 residues. The V gene's germline CDR1 is MNHEY and CDR2 SMNVEV (reference sequence). Trimming removed 8 bases from V and 3 bases from J, with 14 bases in between. The V and J genes are TRBV27 and TRBJ2-7; D not certain. This material consisted of tumor tissue, taken from a patient who underwent chemoradiotherapy. The clonotype was recovered from a human donor with HPV-associated anogenital cancer. CDR3 protein: CASPSGKHYEQYF. The CDR3 nucleotides are TGTGCCAGCCCTAGTGGGAAACACTACGAGCAGTACTTC.